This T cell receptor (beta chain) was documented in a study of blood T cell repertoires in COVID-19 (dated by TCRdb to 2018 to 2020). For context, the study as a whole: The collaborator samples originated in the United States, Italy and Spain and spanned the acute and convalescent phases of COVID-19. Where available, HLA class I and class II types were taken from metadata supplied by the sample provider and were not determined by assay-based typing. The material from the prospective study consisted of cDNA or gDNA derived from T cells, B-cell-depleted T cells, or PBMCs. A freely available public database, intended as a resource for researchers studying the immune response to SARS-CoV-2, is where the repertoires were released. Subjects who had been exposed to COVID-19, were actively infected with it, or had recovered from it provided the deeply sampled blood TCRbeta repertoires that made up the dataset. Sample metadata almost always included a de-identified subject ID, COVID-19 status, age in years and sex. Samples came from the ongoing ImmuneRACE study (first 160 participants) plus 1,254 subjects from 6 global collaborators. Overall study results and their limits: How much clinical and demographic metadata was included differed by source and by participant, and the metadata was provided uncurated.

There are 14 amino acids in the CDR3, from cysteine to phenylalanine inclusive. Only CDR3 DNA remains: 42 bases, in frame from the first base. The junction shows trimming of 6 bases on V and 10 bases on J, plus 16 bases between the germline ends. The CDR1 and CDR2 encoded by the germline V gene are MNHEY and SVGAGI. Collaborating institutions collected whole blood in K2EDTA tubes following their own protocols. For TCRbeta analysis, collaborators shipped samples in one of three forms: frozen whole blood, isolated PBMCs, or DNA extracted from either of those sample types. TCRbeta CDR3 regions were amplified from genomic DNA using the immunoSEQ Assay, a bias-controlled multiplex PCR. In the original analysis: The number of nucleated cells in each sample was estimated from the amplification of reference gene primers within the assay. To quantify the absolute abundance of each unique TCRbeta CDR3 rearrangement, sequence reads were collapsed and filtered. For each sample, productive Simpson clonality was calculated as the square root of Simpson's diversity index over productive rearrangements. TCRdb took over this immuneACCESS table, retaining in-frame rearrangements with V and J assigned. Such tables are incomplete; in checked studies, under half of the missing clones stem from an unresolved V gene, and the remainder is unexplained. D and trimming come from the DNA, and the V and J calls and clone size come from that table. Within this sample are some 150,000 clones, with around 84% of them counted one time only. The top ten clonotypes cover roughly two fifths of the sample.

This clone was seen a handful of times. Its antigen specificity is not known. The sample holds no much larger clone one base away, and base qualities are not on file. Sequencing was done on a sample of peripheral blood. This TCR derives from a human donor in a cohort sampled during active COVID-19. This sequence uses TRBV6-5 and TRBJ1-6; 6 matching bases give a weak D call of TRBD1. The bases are TGTGCCAGCAGGGCCCTCAGGGGAGCCTCACCCCTCCACTTT. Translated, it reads CASRALRGASPLHF.